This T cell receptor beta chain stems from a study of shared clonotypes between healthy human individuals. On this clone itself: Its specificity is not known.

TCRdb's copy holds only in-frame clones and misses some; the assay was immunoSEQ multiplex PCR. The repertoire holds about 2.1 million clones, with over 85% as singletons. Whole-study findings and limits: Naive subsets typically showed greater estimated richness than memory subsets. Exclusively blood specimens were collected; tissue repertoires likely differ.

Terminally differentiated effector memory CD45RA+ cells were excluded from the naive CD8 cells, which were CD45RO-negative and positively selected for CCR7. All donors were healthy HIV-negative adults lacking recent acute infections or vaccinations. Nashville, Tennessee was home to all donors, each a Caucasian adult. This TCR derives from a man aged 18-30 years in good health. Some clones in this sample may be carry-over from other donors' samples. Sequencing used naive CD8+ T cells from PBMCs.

The CDR3 spells CATADRGTEAFF. The CDR3 DNA is TGTGCCACTGCGGACAGGGGCACTGAAGCTTTCTTT. This rearrangement joins TRBV10-3 to TRBJ1-1; 9 positions match TRBD1. CDR1 and CDR2 from the germline V gene are ENHRY and SYGVKD. The CDR3 totals 12 residues. J was trimmed by 4 bases and V by 10 bases; bases with no gene match: 4.